The rows below give T cell receptor beta chains drawn from one sample of a study of OX40 agonist ivuxolimab in advanced cancers. Here immunoSEQ multiplex PCR was the method, and the copy in TCRdb shows in-frame clones only, minus some. The sample lists 26,000 or so clones; around nine tenths were seen once. The specimen was CD4+ or CD8+ T cells sorted from blood, collected in a trial of the OX40 agonist ivuxolimab. These receptors all stem from an adult with an advanced solid tumor such as melanoma, head and neck, liver or kidney cancer. Both conserved end residues are part of each CDR3.

>TRBV27
CASSLRGPVIYNSPLHF
>TRBV9
CASSAQGQGDYGYTF
>TRBV30
CAWNDAGQLHYGYTF
>TRBV7-3
CASSLTSTAGQRPYNEQFF
>TRBV6-5
CASSYRDREVYGYTF
>TRBV28
CASSPGLASGELFF
>TRBV7-6
CASGTSYEQYF
>TRBV6-4
CASSQNDRDTGELFF
>TRBV9
CASSVSASGNTIYF
>TRBV9
CASSVGPRDYEQYF
>TRBV4-1
CASSQEPAVHSGNTIYF
>TRBV9
CASEDATNTGELFF
>TRBV2
CASSGTGGRSLSNQPQHF
>TRBV27
CASSLGSSYYEQYF
>TRBV7-6
CASSLAARGYEQYF
>TRBV7-9
CASNGGTGTTGNTIYF
>TRBV2
CASSDIGERGQETQYF
>TRBV19
CASKPYAGSNEQFF
>TRBV5-1
CASSGTGISGIDTQYF
>TRBV4-1
CASSPSGGEQETQYF
>TRBV27
CASSLLDEQFF
>TRBV19
CASSMTGGDVTYNEQFF
>TRBV28
CASKPRTALWQPQHF
>TRBV7-2
CASSLDSHGAYEQYF
>TRBV9
CASAGTSGGTDTQYF
>TRBV2
CASSPGTGNTEAFF
>TRBV29-1
CSVDRGGMNTEAFF
>TRBV30
CAWSVARVFAGELFF
>TRBV5-5
CASSYGEGADTQYF
>TRBV6-5
CASSYSGTGFGYTF
>TRBV7-3
CASSLISSGVPDTQYF
>TRBV5-1
CASSLIDNTDTQYF
>TRBV11-2
CASSHRGGGRETQYF
>TRBV7-8
CASSSGTQRGYTF
>TRBV6-4
CASSDSTSGGDTQYF
>TRBV7-9
CASSPAFTGPAGELFF
>TRBV15
CATSPRASLTNYGYTF
>TRBV5-1
CASGGAREDTQYF
>TRBV29-1
CSVEGGIDTQYF
>TRBV6-1
CASKTEANYGYTF
>TRBV19
CASSIGQTVDFSYEQYF
>TRBV7-8
CASSLDGTTNYGYTF
>TRBV9
CASSVGVEQFF
>TRBV7-2
CASSRQSGYEQYF
>TRBV6-1
CASSELGSTDTQYF
>TRBV25-1
CASLAGTANTGELFF
>TRBV19
CASSLLGPDTQYF
>TRBV4-2
CASSPTRTGVGAKTQYF
>TRBV7-9
CASSLAPFGQEYYGYTF
>TRBV19
CASSIGNTEAFF